This TCR beta chain was observed in a study of cytomegalovirus exposure and HLA in healthy donors. The study ran its PCR with 60 Vbeta and 13 Jbeta primers. Profiled with immunoSEQ multiplex PCR; TCRdb holds only in-frame clones, not every one. Seen here are almost 200,000 clones, 79% observed once, and the top ten hold around 4.3%. The CDR3 totals 16 residues. Per the germline V gene, CDR1 is WSHSY and CDR2 is SAAADI. V was pared by 3 bases and J by 0 bases, with 12 bases between. V gene TRBV10-2 combines with J gene TRBJ1-5; no reliable D call. Sequencing was performed on PBMCs. This clonotype originated in a woman aged 25 to 45 in good health and CMV-seropositive. The CDR3 spells CASSEEGLNSNQPQHF. The CDR3 DNA is TGCGCCAGCAGTGAAGAGGGTTTGAATAGCAATCAGCCCCAGCATTTT.